This TCR beta chain was found in a study of CD8 T cells in ankylosing spondylitis. Overall study results and limits: Seemingly distinctive of ankylosing spondylitis blood was a TCR beta motif formed by eight highly homologous variants. Clones linked to disease were reported to show significant enrichment in matched ankylosing spondylitis synovial fluid. Disease-linked clones had a CD8+ phenotype and relatively low frequency in peripheral blood.

TCRdb redid the calling of the 5' RACE reads with MiXCR, one entry per CDR3 protein. The sample holds about 5,700 distinct CDR3 sequences; 2.1% are singletons and the top ten take about half. This clonotype was observed many times. Its antigen is not identified. Germline CDR1 reads SGDLS; CDR2 reads YYNGEE. The CDR3 extends over 15 amino acids. The ends were cut back, 0 bases at V and 1 base at J, with 11 bases in the middle. Sequencing was carried out using blood, either unsorted or a sorted T cell fraction (not recorded which). This TCR was sampled from a male donor with ankylosing spondylitis or in good health (not recorded which). This chain connects TRBV9 to TRBJ2-7; D is possibly TRBD2 (6 bases). The CDR3 reads CASSVGGGGSYEQYF. In DNA, the CDR3 is TGTGCCAGCAGCGTAGGGGGTGGGGGGTCCTACGAGCAGTACTTC.